One sample yielded the 24 T cell receptor beta chains listed below, sequenced in a study of control samples from healthy donors and cancer patients. Sequencing used immunoSEQ multiplex PCR; TCRdb keeps in-frame clones, though not all of them. There are about 220,000 clones in the sample; over 90% occur only once, and approximately 1.4% lies in the top ten. The sequencing input was blood. These receptors originate from a man aged 50 or older in good health.

The chain joins TRBV11-3 to TRBJ2-1; 11 bases align to TRBD1. The germline CDR1 and CDR2 sequences are SGHNT and YENEEA. The length of the CDR3 is 15 residues. Trimming removed 1 base from V and 7 bases from J; junction bases left unmatched: 3. This CDR3 is CASSLGGTGGNEQFF. DNA for the CDR3: TGTGCCAGCAGCTTAGGTGGGACAGGGGGTAATGAGCAGTTCTTC.

The V gene is TRBV10-1, the J gene TRBJ1-4; D is ambiguous. Looked up from germline, CDR1 is WNHNN and CDR2 is SYGVQD (reference sequence). This CDR3 has 14 residues. V was cut by 3 bases and J by 0 bases, with 5 bases left in between. The chain's CDR3 is CASSDTATNEKLFF. The CDR3 nucleotides read TGCGCCAGCAGTGATACGGCAACTAATGAAAAACTGTTTTTT.

The chain combines TRBV19 with TRBJ1-3; 7 positions agree with TRBD1. The J segment lost 4 bases and the V segment lost 7 bases, leaving 13 bases of the junction unmatched. The CDR3 loop spans 16 amino acids. The V gene's germline CDR1 is LNHDA and CDR2 SQIVND (reference sequence). This CDR3 is CASTTPGRGRGNTIYF. The CDR3 DNA reads TGTGCCAGTACCACCCCTGGGAGGGGGCGAGGAAACACCATATATTTT.

The rearrangement uses TRBV5-1 and TRBJ2-3, with TRBD2 matching over 11 bases. Germline values: CDR1 SGHRS, CDR2 YFSETQ. J gave up 0 bases and V 3 bases, and 6 bases lay outside the gene matches. CDR3 length: 17 residues. The chain's CDR3 is CASSSAGLAASTDTQYF. The CDR3, as DNA: TGCGCCAGCAGCTCGGCGGGACTAGCGGCTAGCACAGATACGCAGTATTTT.

V gene TRBV2 combines with J gene TRBJ2-1; 13 bases are a match to TRBD2. Per the germline V gene, CDR1 is SNHLY and CDR2 is FYNNEI. This CDR3 comprises 15 residues. The V segment lost 6 bases and the J segment 6 bases; nucleotides outside the gene matches: 5. The CDR3 loop is CASRGTSGVGNEQFF. For the CDR3, the DNA is TGTGCCAGCAGGGGGACTAGCGGGGTTGGCAATGAGCAGTTCTTC.

The gene calls are TRBV6-2 or TRBV6-3 and TRBJ1-6, with 7 bases fitting TRBD1. The CDR3 has 15 amino acids. Trimming cost V 6 bases and J 4 bases; bases outside gene matches: 6. The germline V gene has CDR1 MNHEY and CDR2 SVGEGT. The CDR3 DNA reads as TGTGCCAGCAGCCTCGGGACAGCTTATAATTCACCCCTCCACTTT. Translating gives CASSLGTAYNSPLHF.

The chain joins TRBV5-5 to TRBJ1-5; 7 positions agree with TRBD1. Germline V gene sequence: CDR1 SGHKS, CDR2 YYEKEE (reference sequence). The CDR3 has 14 amino acids. V trimming: 4 bases; J trimming: 4 bases; junction bases outside the gene matches: 5. The CDR3 sequence is CASSPGTANQPQHF. The CDR3, as DNA: TGTGCCAGCAGCCCGGGGACAGCGAATCAGCCCCAGCATTTT.

The gene calls are TRBV6-1 and TRBJ2-7; no firm D call. The CDR3 sequence is 13 residues long. Germline V CDR1 and CDR2: MNHNS, SASEGT. The V gene lost 0 bases and the J gene lost 1 base, with 4 bases spanning the gap. The CDR3 is CASSEAFSYEQYF. The CDR3 DNA follows: TGTGCCAGCAGTGAAGCCTTTTCCTACGAGCAGTACTTC.

The chain has TRBV9 and TRBJ1-2, with 8 nucleotides matching TRBD1. Per germline, CDR1 SGDLS and CDR2 YYNGEE. J was trimmed by 4 bases and V by 1 base; bases with no gene match: 9. This CDR3 comprises 16 residues. CDR3 nucleotide sequence: TGTGCCAGCAGCGTAACTTCACGGACAGGGACCTATGGCTACACCTTC. The encoded protein is CASSVTSRTGTYGYTF.

The chain recombines TRBV5-1 with TRBJ2-1, with TRBD1 identical over 8 bases. Germline V gene sequence: CDR1 SGHRS, CDR2 YFSETQ. The CDR3 has 16 amino acids. V was pared by 3 bases and J by 3 bases, with 8 bases of the junction left unmatched. The CDR3: CASSSLPGQDYNEQFF. The CDR3 coding sequence is TGCGCCAGCAGCTCCCTCCCGGGACAGGACTACAATGAGCAGTTCTTC.

The chain links TRBV27 to TRBJ1-6, with D possibly being TRBD1 (5 bases). CDR3 size: 14 residues. The germline V and J ends were trimmed by 3 bases and 9 bases, with 12 bases remaining between them. Per germline, CDR1 MNHEY and CDR2 SMNVEV (reference sequence). The CDR3 region is CASSFNRSGSPLHF. The CDR3 DNA sequence: TGTGCCAGCAGTTTTAACAGGTCTGGTTCACCCCTCCACTTT.

The V call is TRBV28, the J call TRBJ1-2, with TRBD1 as a possible D gene (5 bases). V dropped 10 bases and J dropped 2 bases, with 8 bases sitting between them. Germline V CDR1 and CDR2: MDHEN, SYDVKM. This CDR3 has 11 residues. The CDR3 reads CATRQNYGYTF. The CDR3 DNA reads TGTGCCACCCGACAGAACTATGGCTACACCTTC.

This chain uses TRBV12-3 or TRBV12-4 with TRBJ2-7; no firm D call. Trimming stripped 3 bases from V and 7 bases from J, with 10 bases between. The CDR3 extends over 12 amino acids. CDR3 in DNA: TGTGCCAGCAGTTTTTGGGGAAGGGAGCAGTACTTC. Translated: CASSFWGREQYF.

The V gene is TRBV5-1, the J gene TRBJ2-5; D may be TRBD2 (5 bases). This CDR3 has 13 amino acids. V was trimmed by 0 bases and J by 5 bases, leaving 8 bases between them. Germline assignment: CDR1 SGHRS and CDR2 YFSETQ. CDR3 bases: TGCGCCAGCAGCTTGGGCCCGGGGGAGACCCAGTACTTC. Amino acid sequence: CASSLGPGETQYF.

CDR3 loop: CASNQEAPNQPQHF. The CDR3 DNA follows: TGTGCCAGCAACCAAGAGGCTCCTAATCAGCCCCAGCATTTT. The chain combines TRBV21-1 with TRBJ1-5. TRBV21-1 is deemed a pseudogene. The CDR3 runs to 14 residues.

The chain employs TRBV3-1 (or the pseudogene TRBV3-2) and TRBJ2-7, with 9 nucleotides matching TRBD2. The V gene's germline CDR1 is LGHDT and CDR2 YNNKEL (reference sequence). Trimming at V came to 4 bases and at J to 1 base, leaving 2 bases not matched to a gene. The CDR3 contains 14 residues. CDR3 in amino acids: CASSRGLASYEQYF. The CDR3 DNA sequence: TGTGCCAGCAGCCGGGGACTAGCTTCCTACGAGCAGTACTTC.

This sequence joins TRBV27 and TRBJ2-3, with unresolved D. V lost 8 bases and J 0 bases, leaving 12 bases between the germline ends. The CDR3 contains 14 residues. CDR1 and CDR2 (germline): MNHEY, SMNVEV (reference sequence). The CDR3 loop is CASRRSSSTDTQYF. The CDR3 DNA reads TGTGCCAGCCGGCGTAGCAGTAGCACAGATACGCAGTATTTT.

This sequence joins TRBV27 and TRBJ2-1, with TRBD1 as a possible D gene (6 bases). Germline V gives CDR1 MNHEY, CDR2 SMNVEV (reference sequence). V lost 2 bases and J 7 bases, leaving 12 bases between the germline ends. This CDR3 is 14 amino acids long. CDR3: CASSLGGVQNEQFF. Here the CDR3 DNA reads TGTGCCAGCAGTTTAGGGGGCGTTCAGAATGAGCAGTTCTTC.

This clone has a single count. Other DNA sequences from this sample encode an identical CDR3 as well. This chain connects TRBV7-2 to TRBJ1-1; D is undetermined. V was pared by 1 base and J by 1 base, with 4 bases between. This CDR3 comprises 13 residues. CDR1 SGHTA and CDR2 FQGNSA come from the germline V gene. The CDR3 DNA is TGTGCCAGCAGCTTAGGGCAGAACACTGAAGCTTTCTTT. Translation gives CASSLGQNTEAFF.

This chain links TRBV11-2 with TRBJ2-1, with 8 bases fitting TRBD1. With 2 bases clipped from V and 8 bases from J, the junction kept 17 bases outside the gene matches. The length of the CDR3 is 18 residues. Germline CDR1 SGHAT, CDR2 FQNNGV. The CDR3 nucleotides are TGTGCCAGCAGCTTATTTTCCAGGGGGCAATCTTTGGGCGATGAGCAGTTCTTC. Residues: CASSLFSRGQSLGDEQFF.

The chain recombines TRBV7-9 with TRBJ2-7; D is perhaps TRBD1 (6 bases). The CDR3 consists of 15 residues. Looked up from germline, CDR1 is SEHNR and CDR2 is FQNEAQ (reference sequence). V was shortened by 1 base and J by 5 bases, with 15 bases between the two germline ends. The DNA for the CDR3 is TGTGCCAGCAGCTTAGAGGGGGACGGCAAGGACGAGCAGTACTTC. It translates to CASSLEGDGKDEQYF.

The J gene is TRBJ2-7, the V gene TRBV6-2 or TRBV6-3; D remains ambiguous. This CDR3 is built from 12 residues. V was clipped by 5 bases and J by 2 bases, with 7 bases between them. Germline V gene lookup returns CDR1 MNHEY and CDR2 SVGEGT. The CDR3 nucleotides are TGTGCCAGCAGTACCCTCCCCTACGAGCAGTACTTC. It codes for CASSTLPYEQYF.

As regards this clone: The junction differs from germline at one of its ends, possibly a read error. V usage is TRBV15 and J usage is TRBJ1-4; D gene unclear. There are 15 residues in the CDR3. Germline V CDR1 and CDR2: LNHNV, YYDKDF (reference sequence). The CDR3 loop reads CTTSRDPDSNEKLFF. DNA for the CDR3: TGTACCACCAGCAGAGATCCTGACTCGAATGAAAAACTGTTTTTT.

The V call is TRBV30, the J call TRBJ1-1; a weak D match, TRBD1 (6 bases). Per germline, CDR1 GTSNPN and CDR2 SVGIG (reference sequence). V was trimmed by 5 bases and J by 7 bases, leaving 20 bases between them. The CDR3 length is 14 residues. The CDR3 loop is CAWSSATGAGEAFF. The CDR3 DNA is TGTGCCTGGTCGTCAGCGACGGGGGCGGGTGAAGCTTTCTTT.